This T cell receptor beta chain is from a study of read filtering for tumor transcriptome and immune sequencing. Across the study: Mean patient age was roughly 72 years, range roughly 47 to 90; approximately 17 male, about 15 female. Per sample, TCR-region reads ranged about 3.5 to 11 million by IR-seq, roughly 75 to 1,400 by RNA-seq.

Overall study results and limits: Sorted CD138-negative bone marrow cells were not purified T cells.

To note about this clonotype: Its target is not known.

This library used around 400 ng RNA and molecular barcoded adaptors spanning alpha/delta and beta/gamma chains. TCRdb analysed the reads with MiXCR anew, one entry per CDR3 protein. The repertoire includes 40,000 or so distinct CDR3 sequences, around 15% of them detected once, and about 26% sits in the top ten. This CDR3 is 14 amino acids long. The V gene's germline CDR1 is SQVTM and CDR2 ANQGSEA. The V end was cut by 7 bases, the J end by 1 base, with 15 bases between. The TCR was taken from a donor aged 40 or over with multiple myeloma. Sequencing input: a population of CD138-negative cells sorted from bone marrow. The J gene is TRBJ2-3, the V gene TRBV29-1, with a weak D call TRBD1 (5 bases). CDR3 in amino acids: CSARSRVGTDTQYF. Here the CDR3 DNA reads TGCAGCGCTCGAAGCAGGGTGGGCACAGATACGCAGTATTTT.